This T cell receptor beta chain was identified during a study of tumor-infiltrating lymphocytes in primary liver carcinoma. As for the study in general: Both sexes were represented among patients, who were 30 to 69 years old.

Synthesis of TCR beta cDNA was carried out from approximately 0.55 ug total RNA with a constant-region primer. Libraries of TCR beta came from three nested multiplex PCR rounds with slightly modified ARM-PCR. Amplification in the first two PCR rounds was performed using TRBV1-TRBV30 forward primers and a C-beta reverse primer for approximately 10 cycles each. MiXCR, run by TCRdb on the multiplex PCR reads, gives a single entry per CDR3 protein. The sample lists approximately 190,000 distinct CDR3 sequences, approximately 80% seen once, with around 18% in the top ten. Unsorted bulk tissue, about 17-34 mg of it, served as the source for co-extraction of RNA and DNA. The CDR3 has 16 amino acids. Germline assignment: CDR1 MNHNS and CDR2 SASEGT. Of note for this clonotype: At one end the junction does not follow the germline gene, possibly because of a read error.

Material for sequencing was tumor tissue from primary liver carcinoma. The sequence was collected from a man in his forties with primary liver carcinoma and hepatitis B virus infection. The chain has TRBV6-1 and TRBJ2-7; 9 nucleotides line up with TRBD2. The DNA for the CDR3 is TGTGCTAGCACTACCATACCGGGACTAGCTCCCTACGAGCAGTACTTC. Translating it yields CASTTIPGLAPYEQYF.